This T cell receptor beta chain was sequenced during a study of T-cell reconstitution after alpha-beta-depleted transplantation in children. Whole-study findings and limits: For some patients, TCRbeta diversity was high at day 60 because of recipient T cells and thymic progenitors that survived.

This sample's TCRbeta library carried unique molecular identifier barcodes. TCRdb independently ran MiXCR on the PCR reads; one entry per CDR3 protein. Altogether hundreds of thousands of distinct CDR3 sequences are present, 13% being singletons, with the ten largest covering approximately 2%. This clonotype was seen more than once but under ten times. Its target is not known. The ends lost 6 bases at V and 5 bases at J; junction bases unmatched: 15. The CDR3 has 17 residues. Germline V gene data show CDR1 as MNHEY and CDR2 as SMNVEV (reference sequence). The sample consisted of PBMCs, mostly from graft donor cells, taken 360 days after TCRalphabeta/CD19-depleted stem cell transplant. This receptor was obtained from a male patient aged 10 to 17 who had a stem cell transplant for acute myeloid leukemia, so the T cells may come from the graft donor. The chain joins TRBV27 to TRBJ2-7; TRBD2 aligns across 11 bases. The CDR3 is CASSRLPIAGGPNEQYF. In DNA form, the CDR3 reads TGTGCCAGCAGCCGCCTCCCTATAGCGGGAGGGCCGAACGAGCAGTACTTC.